These 22 T cell receptor beta chains originate from one sample sequenced in a study of T-cell reconstitution after alpha-beta-depleted transplantation in children. Preparation of the TCRbeta library used unique molecular identifiers. Each CDR3 protein gets one entry after TCRdb re-called the PCR reads with MiXCR. Of fewer than 500,000 distinct CDR3 sequences listed, approximately 42% were seen once; the top ten hold 25% to 30%. Here the sequenced sample was PBMCs, taken before TCRalphabeta/CD19-depleted stem cell transplant. These receptors originate from a girl aged 2 to 10 with aplastic anemia, due to receive a stem cell transplant.

The chain combines TRBV4-2 with TRBJ2-5; 11 bases agree with TRBD2. The V and J ends lost 0 bases and 2 bases, in that order; junction bases with no gene match: 11. CDR1 is LGHNA, CDR2 YNFKEQ, per germline. This CDR3 is 19 amino acids long. CDR3 residues: CASSQDGNSGRAAQETQYF. CDR3 coding DNA: TGTGCCAGCAGCCAAGATGGTAATAGCGGGAGGGCGGCGCAAGAGACCCAGTACTTC.

This clonotype came up a few times. The chain recombines TRBV7-2 with TRBJ1-1; 8 bases are shared with TRBD1. With 4 bases clipped from V and 5 bases from J, the junction kept 3 bases outside the gene matches. The CDR3 has 13 amino acids. Germline CDR1 reads SGHTA; CDR2 reads FQGNSA. The CDR3 bases are TGTGCCAGCAGCTCCAGACAGGGGACTGAAGCTTTCTTT. Protein: CASSSRQGTEAFF.

The chain employs TRBV7-9 and TRBJ2-7, with TRBD1 as a possible D gene (6 bases). Germline assignment: CDR1 SEHNR and CDR2 FQNEAQ (reference sequence). Trimming pared 5 bases from V and 0 bases from J, leaving 14 bases between. CDR3 length: 15 amino acids. CDR3 amino acids: CASSPTSGDSYEQYF. The CDR3 DNA reads TGTGCCAGCAGCCCAACCTCAGGGGACTCCTACGAGCAGTACTTC.

Only a few counts were recorded for this clonotype. V usage is TRBV5-5 and J usage is TRBJ2-7; 9 bases map to TRBD1. This CDR3 contains 14 residues. The germline CDR1 and CDR2 sequences are SGHKS and YYEKEE (reference sequence). After removal of 1 base from V and 3 bases from J, the junction contained 2 bases not matched to a gene. CDR3: CASSLRQGVYEQYF. In nucleotides, the CDR3 is TGTGCCAGCAGCTTGAGACAGGGGGTCTACGAGCAGTACTTC.

The chain couples TRBV20-1 to TRBJ2-1; 11 bases are a match to TRBD1. The V gene's germline CDR1 is DFQATT and CDR2 SNEGSKA (reference sequence). The CDR3 extends over 16 amino acids. With 3 bases clipped from V and 5 bases from J, the junction kept 9 bases outside the gene matches. DNA of the CDR3: TGCAGTGCTAGCTCTAAGGACAGGGGGCTTGACAATGAGCAGTTCTTC. Translated, it gives CSASSKDRGLDNEQFF.

The chain has TRBV29-1 and TRBJ2-1; D uncertain. The V gene's germline CDR1 is SQVTM and CDR2 ANQGSEA. CDR3 length equals 10 residues. CDR3 nucleotides: TGCAGGGAGAGAGGTAATGAGCAGTTCTTC. Its protein product is CRERGNEQFF.

This CDR3 reads CASSPPGFYDNEQFF. The CDR3, as DNA: TGTGCCAGCAGCCCTCCGGGGTTCTACGACAATGAGCAGTTCTTC. The genes are TRBV12-3 or TRBV12-4 and TRBJ2-1; a possible D gene is TRBD2 (5 bases). V lost 6 bases and J lost 5, with 17 bases in between. CDR3 length: 15 residues.

This clonotype was counted only a few times. The chain joins TRBV7-3 to TRBJ1-2, with D possibly TRBD1 on 6 matching bases. CDR3 size: 14 residues. Germline V lookup: CDR1 SGHTA, CDR2 FQGTGA. Trimming took 5 bases from V and 5 from J, leaving 15 bases between them. CDR3 protein: CASSPEGTFYGYTF. The CDR3 bases are TGTGCCAGCAGCCCGGAGGGGACATTTTATGGCTACACCTTC.

This clonotype has more than one count but fewer than ten. The genes are TRBV20-1 and TRBJ2-3; TRBD2 matches 9 bases. The CDR3 is made up of 13 amino acids. The germline V gene encodes CDR1 DFQATT and CDR2 SNEGSKA (reference sequence). V was pared by 7 bases and J by 4 bases, with 6 bases of the junction left unmatched. The CDR3 loop is CSVNSGSSDTQYF. The CDR3 nucleotides read TGCAGTGTTAATAGCGGGAGCTCAGATACGCAGTATTTT.

This clonotype was found once. A much larger clone lies one base from this, so it may be a read error. The rearrangement uses TRBV12-3 or TRBV12-4 and TRBJ2-5; 10 nucleotides line up with TRBD2. The length of the CDR3 is 15 residues. CDR3 in amino acids: CTSSLLAGSEETQYF. The CDR3 DNA reads as TGTACCAGCAGTTTACTAGCGGGGTCGGAAGAGACCCAGTACTTC.

This clonotype appeared a few times. J is TRBJ2-3 and V is TRBV20-1, with D unclear. Per the germline V gene, CDR1 is DFQATT and CDR2 is SNEGSKA (reference sequence). This CDR3 comprises 13 residues. CDR3 sequence: CSGGVPPPDTQYF. CDR3 DNA sequence: TGCTCGGGTGGGGTGCCCCCCCCAGATACGCAGTATTTT.

The chain uses TRBV4-2 and TRBJ2-2, with 9 bases identical to TRBD2. CDR1 LGHNA and CDR2 YNFKEQ come from the germline V gene. The CDR3 contains 20 residues. Losses at the gene ends were 1 base for V and 7 bases for J; bases not matched to a gene: 19. The CDR3 DNA reads as TGTGCCAGCAGCCAAGTTGTTGAGCTAGCGGGGAGGTTACGTAGCGGGGAGCTGTTTTTT. This gives the protein CASSQVVELAGRLRSGELFF.

The chain carries TRBV9 and TRBJ2-3, with TRBD2 matching 7 bases. Germline trimming cut 2 bases from V and 4 bases from J; bases unmatched to any gene: 10. CDR3 length equals 16 residues. Germline loops: CDR1 SGDLS, CDR2 YYNGEE. CDR3 DNA sequence: TGTGCCAGCAGCGTCGGAGCGGGAACACGGGCAGATACGCAGTATTTT. Its protein is CASSVGAGTRADTQYF.

The chain carries TRBV10-2 and TRBJ2-2; 8 bases align to TRBD2. The CDR3 is made up of 15 amino acids. V lost 4 bases and J lost 4; bases outside the gene matches: 5. The germline CDR1 and CDR2 sequences are WSHSY and SAAADI. The CDR3 DNA follows: TGCGCCAGCAGTGCTTTAGCGGGAAGCACCGGGGAGCTGTTTTTT. Amino acids: CASSALAGSTGELFF.

The chain joins TRBV5-1 to TRBJ2-7; TRBD1 matches at 10 bases. The V gene end was trimmed by 3 bases and the J gene end by 3 bases; junction bases not matched to a gene: 9. CDR1 SGHRS and CDR2 YFSETQ come from the germline V gene. The CDR3 is 16 residues long. The CDR3 nucleotides are TGCGCCAGCAGCTGGGCCGGGACAGGGGTTGGCTACGAGCAGTACTTC. It specifies CASSWAGTGVGYEQYF.

The chain uses TRBV20-1 and TRBJ2-1; 9 bases align to TRBD2. The CDR3 runs 15 residues. The germline gives CDR1 DFQATT, CDR2 SNEGSKA (reference sequence). V trimming: 5 bases; J trimming: 0 bases; junction bases outside the gene matches: 5. The CDR3: CSAPAGGLSYNEQFF. The DNA of the CDR3 is TGCAGTGCTCCAGCGGGGGGCCTCTCCTACAATGAGCAGTTCTTC.

This clonotype was seen many times. The chain couples TRBV20-1 to TRBJ1-1; possible D gene TRBD1, 6 bases. CDR3 length: 13 residues. Germline V gene sequence: CDR1 DFQATT, CDR2 SNEGSKA (reference sequence). The V end was cut by 4 bases, the J end by 1 base, with 10 bases between. The DNA of the CDR3 is TGCAGTGCTACAGGGGAAAAGAACACTGAAGCTTTCTTT. It codes for CSATGEKNTEAFF.

J is TRBJ2-1 and V is TRBV5-6; D remains ambiguous. This CDR3 spans 10 amino acids. The germline CDR1 and CDR2 sequences are SGHDT and YYEEEE. Trimming removed 6 bases at V and 9 bases at J, with 7 bases between. In nucleotides, the CDR3 is TGTGCCAGCAATTGGTCTGAGCAGTTCTTC. Its protein is CASNWSEQFF.

The sample holds a few counts of this clonotype. The rearrangement links TRBV24-1 to TRBJ1-2; 8 nucleotides match TRBD1. V lost 4 bases and J lost 7; bases outside the gene matches: 7. Germline V gives CDR1 KGHDR, CDR2 SFDVKD. This CDR3 has 14 residues. The CDR3 protein is CATSDLGTGRGYTF. CDR3 bases: TGTGCCACCAGTGACCTCGGGACAGGCCGTGGCTACACCTTC.

The V call is TRBV28, the J call TRBJ2-1; maybe TRBD1 (6 bases). Looked up from germline, CDR1 is MDHEN and CDR2 is SYDVKM. The CDR3 covers 15 residues. Trimming stripped 3 bases from V and 4 bases from J, with 13 bases between. In nucleotides, the CDR3 is TGTGCCAGCAGTTTCCTGGGGGCGGAGTACAATGAGCAGTTCTTC. Protein product: CASSFLGAEYNEQFF.

The sample holds many counts of this clonotype. The rearrangement joins TRBV29-1 to TRBJ2-4; D ambiguous. This CDR3 has 12 amino acids. Germline lookup yields CDR1 SQVTM and CDR2 ANQGSEA. The V gene lost 4 bases and the J gene lost 6 bases, with 10 bases spanning the gap. The CDR3 loop is CSVVGTLNIQYF. Written as DNA, the CDR3 is TGCAGCGTTGTTGGCACCTTAAACATTCAGTACTTC.

The genes are TRBV12-3 or TRBV12-4 and TRBJ2-2; tentative D call: TRBD2 (5 bases). The CDR3 length is 16 residues. V lost 2 bases, J lost 4 bases, and 14 bases lay in between. CDR3 in amino acids: CASSLTPASSTGELFF. The CDR3 DNA is TGTGCCAGCAGTTTAACCCCAGCTAGCAGCACCGGGGAGCTGTTTTTT.